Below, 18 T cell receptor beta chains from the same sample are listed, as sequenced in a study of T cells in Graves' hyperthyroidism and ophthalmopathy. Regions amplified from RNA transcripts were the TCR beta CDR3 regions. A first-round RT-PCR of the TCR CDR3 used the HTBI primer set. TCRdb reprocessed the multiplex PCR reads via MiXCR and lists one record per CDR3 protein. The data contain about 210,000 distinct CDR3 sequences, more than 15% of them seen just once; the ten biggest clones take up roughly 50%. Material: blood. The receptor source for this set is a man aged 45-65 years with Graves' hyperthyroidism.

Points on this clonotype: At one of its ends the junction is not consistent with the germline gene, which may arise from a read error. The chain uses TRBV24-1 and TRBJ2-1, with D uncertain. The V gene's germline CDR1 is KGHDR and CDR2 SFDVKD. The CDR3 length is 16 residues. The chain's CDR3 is CATSDFSASSCNEQFF. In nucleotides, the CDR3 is TGTGCCACCAGTGATTTTTCGGCGAGCTCCTGCAATGAGCAGTTCTTC.

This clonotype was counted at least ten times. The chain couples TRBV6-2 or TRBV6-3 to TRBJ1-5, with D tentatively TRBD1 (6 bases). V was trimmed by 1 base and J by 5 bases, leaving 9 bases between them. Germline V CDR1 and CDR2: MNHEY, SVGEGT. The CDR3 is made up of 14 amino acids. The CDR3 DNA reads TGTGCCAGCAGTTACTGGGGACACGATCAGCCCCAGCATTTT. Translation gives CASSYWGHDQPQHF.

The CDR3 is CASSLQPGQFYEQYF. The CDR3, as DNA: TGCGCCAGCAGCTTACAACCGGGACAATTCTACGAGCAGTACTTC. This chain connects TRBV5-1 to TRBJ2-7; tentatively, D is TRBD1 (6 bases). Per germline, CDR1 SGHRS and CDR2 YFSETQ. V was trimmed by 2 bases and J by 3 bases, leaving 15 bases between them. The length of the CDR3 is 15 residues.

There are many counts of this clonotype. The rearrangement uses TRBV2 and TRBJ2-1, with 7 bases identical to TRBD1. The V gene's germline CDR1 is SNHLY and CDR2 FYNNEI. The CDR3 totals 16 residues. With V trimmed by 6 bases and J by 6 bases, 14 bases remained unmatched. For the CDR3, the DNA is TGTGCCAGCAGGGGGGCTGACAGGGTAAAAGGCAATGAGCAGTTCTTC. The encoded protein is CASRGADRVKGNEQFF.

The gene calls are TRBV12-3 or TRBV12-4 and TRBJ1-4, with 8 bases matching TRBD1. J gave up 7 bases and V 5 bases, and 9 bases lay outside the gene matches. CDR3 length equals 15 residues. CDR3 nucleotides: TGTGCCAGCAGTCCCCGGACAGGGAGTCGTGAAAAACTGTTTTTT. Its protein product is CASSPRTGSREKLFF.

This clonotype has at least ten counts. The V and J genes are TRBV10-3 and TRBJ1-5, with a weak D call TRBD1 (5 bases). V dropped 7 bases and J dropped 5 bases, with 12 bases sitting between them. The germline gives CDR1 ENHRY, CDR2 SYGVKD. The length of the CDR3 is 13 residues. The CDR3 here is CAIKGIEDQPQHF. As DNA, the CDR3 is TGTGCCATCAAGGGGATTGAAGATCAGCCCCAGCATTTT.

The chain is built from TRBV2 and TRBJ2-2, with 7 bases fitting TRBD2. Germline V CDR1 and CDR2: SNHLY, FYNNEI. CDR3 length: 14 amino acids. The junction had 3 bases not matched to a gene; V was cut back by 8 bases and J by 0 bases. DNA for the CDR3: TGTGCCAGCTGGACTAGTCCGAACACCGGGGAGCTGTTTTTT. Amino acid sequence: CASWTSPNTGELFF.

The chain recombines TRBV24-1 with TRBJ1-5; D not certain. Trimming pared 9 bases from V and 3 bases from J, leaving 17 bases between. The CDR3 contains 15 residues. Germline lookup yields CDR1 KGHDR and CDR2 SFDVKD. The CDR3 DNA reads TGTGCCACCGCCGGTTCTGCAGAGTCCAATCAGCCCCAGCATTTT. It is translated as CATAGSAESNQPQHF.

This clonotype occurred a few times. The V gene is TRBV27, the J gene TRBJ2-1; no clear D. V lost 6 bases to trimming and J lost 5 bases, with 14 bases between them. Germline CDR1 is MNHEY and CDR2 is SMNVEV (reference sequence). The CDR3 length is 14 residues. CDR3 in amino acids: CASRTLPVNNEQFF. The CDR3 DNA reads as TGTGCCAGCAGGACCCTCCCCGTAAACAATGAGCAGTTCTTC.

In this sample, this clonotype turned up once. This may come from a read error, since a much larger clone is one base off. The CDR3: CASSFNGGSRNEQFF. The DNA of the CDR3 is TGTGCCAGCAGCTTCAATGGGGGTTCGCGCAATGAGCAGTTCTTC. The V and J genes are TRBV7-3 and TRBJ2-1; D might be TRBD1 or TRBD2, each matching 5 bases. The CDR3 is 15 residues long. The germline V gene has CDR1 SGHTA and CDR2 FQGTGA. V dropped 3 bases and J dropped 6 bases, with 15 bases sitting between them.

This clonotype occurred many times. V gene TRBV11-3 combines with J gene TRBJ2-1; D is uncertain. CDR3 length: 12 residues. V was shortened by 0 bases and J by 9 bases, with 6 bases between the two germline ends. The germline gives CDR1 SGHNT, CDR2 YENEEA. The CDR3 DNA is TGTGCCAGCAGCTTAGATCACGTTGAGCAGTTCTTC. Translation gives CASSLDHVEQFF. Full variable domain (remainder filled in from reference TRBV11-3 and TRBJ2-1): EAGVVQSPRYKIIEKKQPVAFWCNPISGHNTLYWYLQNLGQGPELLIRYENEEAVDDSQLPKDRFSAERLKGVDSTLKIQPAELGDSAVYLCASSLDHVEQFFGPGTRLTVL.

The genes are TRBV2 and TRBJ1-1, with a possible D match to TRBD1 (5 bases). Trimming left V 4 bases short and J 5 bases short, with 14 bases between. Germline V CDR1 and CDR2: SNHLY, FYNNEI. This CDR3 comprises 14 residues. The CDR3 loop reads CASSVGGSETEAFF. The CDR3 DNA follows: TGTGCCAGCAGTGTGGGGGGATCAGAAACTGAAGCTTTCTTT.

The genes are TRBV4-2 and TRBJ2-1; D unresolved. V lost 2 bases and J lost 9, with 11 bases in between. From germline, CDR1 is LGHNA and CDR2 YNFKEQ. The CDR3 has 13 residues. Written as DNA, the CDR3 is TGTGCCAGCAGCCAATATCTAGTAGGTGAGCAGTTCTTC. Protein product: CASSQYLVGEQFF.

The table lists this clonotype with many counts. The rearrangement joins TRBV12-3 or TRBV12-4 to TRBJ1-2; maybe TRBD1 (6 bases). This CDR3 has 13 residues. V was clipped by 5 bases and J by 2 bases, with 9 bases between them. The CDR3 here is CASSGDINYGYTF. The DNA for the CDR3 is TGTGCCAGCAGTGGGGACATCAACTATGGCTACACCTTC.

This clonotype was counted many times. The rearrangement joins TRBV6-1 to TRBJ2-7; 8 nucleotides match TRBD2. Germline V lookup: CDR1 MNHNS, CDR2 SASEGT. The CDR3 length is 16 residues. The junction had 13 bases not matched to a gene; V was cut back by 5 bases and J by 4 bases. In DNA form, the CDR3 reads TGTGCCAGCAGTTACGGGCCCGGGACTAGTTCATACGAGCAGTACTTC. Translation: CASSYGPGTSSYEQYF.

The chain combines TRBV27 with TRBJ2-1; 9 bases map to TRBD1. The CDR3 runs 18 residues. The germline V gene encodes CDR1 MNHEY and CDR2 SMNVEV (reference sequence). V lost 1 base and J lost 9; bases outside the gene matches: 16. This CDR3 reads CASSLLPTDRGRDSEQFF. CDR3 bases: TGTGCCAGCAGTTTATTGCCCACGGACAGGGGCCGCGACAGTGAGCAGTTCTTC.

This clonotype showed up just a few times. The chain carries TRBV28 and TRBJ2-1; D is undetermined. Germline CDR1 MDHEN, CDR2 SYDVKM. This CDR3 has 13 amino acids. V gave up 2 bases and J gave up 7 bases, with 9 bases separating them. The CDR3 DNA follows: TGTGCCAGCAGTTTACTAGTTGGTAATGAGCAGTTCTTC. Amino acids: CASSLLVGNEQFF.

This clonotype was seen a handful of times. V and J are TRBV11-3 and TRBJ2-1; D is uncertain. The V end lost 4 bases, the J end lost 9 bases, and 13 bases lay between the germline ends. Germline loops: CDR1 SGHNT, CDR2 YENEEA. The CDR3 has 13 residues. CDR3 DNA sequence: TGTGCCAGCAGCTCGAAGAGGTGGGGTGAGCAGTTCTTC. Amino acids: CASSSKRWGEQFF.